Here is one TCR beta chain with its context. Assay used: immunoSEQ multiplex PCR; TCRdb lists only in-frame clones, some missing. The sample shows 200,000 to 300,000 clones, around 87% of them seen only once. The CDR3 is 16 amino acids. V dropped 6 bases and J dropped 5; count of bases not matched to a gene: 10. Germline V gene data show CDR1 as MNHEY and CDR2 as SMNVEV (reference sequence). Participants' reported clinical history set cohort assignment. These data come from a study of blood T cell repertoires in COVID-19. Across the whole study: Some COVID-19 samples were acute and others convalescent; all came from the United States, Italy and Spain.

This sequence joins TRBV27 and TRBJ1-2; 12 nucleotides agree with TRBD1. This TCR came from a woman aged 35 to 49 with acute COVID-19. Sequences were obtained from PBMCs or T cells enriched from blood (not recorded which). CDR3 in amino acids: CASRAGQGASPYGYTF. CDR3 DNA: TGTGCCAGCAGGGCGGGACAGGGGGCGAGCCCTTATGGCTACACCTTC.